A single sample gave rise to the 13 T cell receptor beta chains below, sequenced in a study of blood T cell repertoires in COVID-19. Assay: immunoSEQ multiplex PCR; the TCRdb copy retains only in-frame clones and omits some. The data hold some 180,000 clones, with 65% to 85% observed a single time. The sequencing input was peripheral blood. Source of these receptors: a woman aged 40 to 50 with COVID-19, enrolled during active disease.

The gene calls are TRBV6-4 and TRBJ1-4; 10 nucleotides match TRBD1. Trimming took 4 bases from V and 7 from J; bases not matched to a gene: 6. CDR3 size: 15 residues. Germline-derived CDR1 and CDR2 are MRHNA and SNTAGT. The CDR3 loop is CASSGSGTGVEKLFF. The CDR3 DNA reads TGTGCCAGCAGTGGATCCGGGACAGGGGTTGAAAAACTGTTTTTT.

The chain uses TRBV3-1 (or the pseudogene TRBV3-2) and TRBJ1-5; the D gene is possibly TRBD1 (5 bases). This CDR3 has 14 residues. Trimming removed 1 base at V and 6 bases at J, with 10 bases between. Per the germline V gene, CDR1 is LGHDT and CDR2 is YNNKEL (reference sequence). CDR3: CASSQGTGPQPQHF. The CDR3 DNA follows: TGTGCCAGCAGCCAAGGAACAGGCCCTCAGCCCCAGCATTTT.

The rearrangement links TRBV19 to TRBJ2-7; TRBD1 aligns across 7 bases. Germline-derived CDR1 and CDR2 are LNHDA and SQIVND (reference sequence). With 2 bases clipped from V and 7 bases from J, the junction kept 11 bases outside the gene matches. The CDR3 has 15 amino acids. CDR3 DNA: TGTGCCAGTAGTATAAATCTCGGAGGCAGGGGGGAGCAGTACTTC. Translation: CASSINLGGRGEQYF.

The gene calls are TRBV18 and TRBJ2-5; D unclear. Germline V lookup: CDR1 KGHSH, CDR2 LQKENI. This CDR3 is built from 14 residues. Trimming left V 5 bases short and J 2 bases short, with 12 bases between. CDR3 coding DNA: TGTGCCAGCTCATCTGTGTCCTTACAAGAGACCCAGTACTTC. Translating gives CASSSVSLQETQYF.

The chain combines TRBV6-5 with TRBJ1-5, with TRBD1 matching over 7 bases. From germline, CDR1 is MNHEY and CDR2 SVGAGI. The CDR3 extends over 13 amino acids. V was pared by 6 bases and J by 6 bases, with 5 bases of the junction left unmatched. CDR3 nucleotide sequence: TGTGCCAGCAGACTCGACAGGGCTCAGCCCCAGCATTTT. Translated, it gives CASRLDRAQPQHF.

V is TRBV19 and J is TRBJ1-2, with 8 positions matching TRBD1. V lost 4 bases, J lost 4 bases, and 11 bases stayed unmatched. CDR3 length equals 16 residues. Germline loops: CDR1 LNHDA, CDR2 SQIVND (reference sequence). CDR3 coding DNA: TGTGCCAGTAGTAGGGTGGACAGGGCAATTCTCTATGGCTACACCTTC. Translation gives CASSRVDRAILYGYTF.

V is TRBV7-6 and J is TRBJ1-6, with 9 nucleotides matching TRBD1. Germline CDR1 reads SGHVS; CDR2 reads FNYEAQ. The CDR3 is made up of 16 amino acids. V lost 4 bases and J lost 9; bases outside the gene matches: 10. The CDR3 reads CASSSLSGTGLSPLHF. Here the CDR3 DNA reads TGTGCCAGCAGCTCCCTCTCCGGGACAGGGCTTTCACCCCTCCACTTT.

The V call is TRBV24-1, the J call TRBJ2-1, with 11 bases aligning to TRBD2. V was clipped by 9 bases and J by 7 bases; unmatched bases: 10. Per germline, CDR1 KGHDR and CDR2 SFDVKD. The CDR3 has 15 amino acids. CDR3 DNA sequence: TGTGCCACCCGAGGGACTAGCGGTTTTGGAAATGAGCAGTTCTTC. Translating it yields CATRGTSGFGNEQFF.

This clone was counted between two and nine times. The V and J genes are TRBV19 and TRBJ1-1; 7 bases line up with TRBD1. This CDR3 is 14 amino acids long. Germline V lookup: CDR1 LNHDA, CDR2 SQIVND (reference sequence). The V and J ends lost 3 bases and 5 bases, in that order; junction bases with no gene match: 6. CDR3 residues: CASSISSRGTEAFF. Written as DNA, the CDR3 is TGTGCCAGTAGTATTTCGTCCAGGGGGACTGAAGCTTTCTTT.

This chain connects TRBV2 to TRBJ1-2; 7 positions agree with TRBD1. Germline V gives CDR1 SNHLY, CDR2 FYNNEI. The V segment lost 3 bases and the J segment 3 bases; nucleotides outside the gene matches: 7. This CDR3 spans 15 amino acids. CDR3 residues: CASSEFVGGDYGYTF. The CDR3, as DNA: TGTGCCAGCAGTGAGTTTGTAGGGGGCGACTATGGCTACACCTTC.

V gene TRBV28 combines with J gene TRBJ2-3, with 7 bases aligning to TRBD2. The junction had 5 bases not matched to a gene; V was cut back by 4 bases and J by 10 bases. Germline CDR1 reads MDHEN; CDR2 reads SYDVKM. The CDR3 has 12 amino acids. As DNA, the CDR3 is TGTGCCAGCAGTTCCACTAGCGTGTCGCAGTATTTT. Residues: CASSSTSVSQYF.

The genes are TRBV2 and TRBJ1-5; tentative D call: TRBD1 (5 bases). Germline CDR1 is SNHLY and CDR2 is FYNNEI. The CDR3 length is 15 residues. V dropped 4 bases and J dropped 7 bases, with 17 bases sitting between them. The CDR3 protein is CASSGTTAPGQPQHF. CDR3 coding DNA: TGTGCCAGCAGTGGTACGACAGCCCCAGGGCAGCCCCAGCATTTT.

This clone has just a few counts. V gene TRBV9 combines with J gene TRBJ1-2, with unresolved D. The V gene's germline CDR1 is SGDLS and CDR2 YYNGEE. The length of the CDR3 is 13 residues. V lost 0 bases to trimming and J lost 7 bases, with 10 bases between them. As DNA, the CDR3 is TGTGCCAGCAGCGTAGGTGACTATGGTGGCTACACCTTC. Translation: CASSVGDYGGYTF.